These 30 T cell receptor beta chains originate from one sample sequenced in a study of T-cell reconstitution after alpha-beta-depleted transplantation in children. Preparation of the TCRbeta library involved a method that used unique molecular identifiers. TCRdb reanalysed the PCR reads using MiXCR and keeps one entry per CDR3 protein. This sample carries about 150,000 distinct CDR3 sequences, around 10% of them seen once, and the ten largest clones take less than 15%. The sample was PBMCs, taken before TCRalphabeta/CD19-depleted stem cell transplant. The receptors shown here come from a boy aged 2-15 years with acute myeloid leukemia, due to receive a stem cell transplant.

Many counts were recorded for this clonotype. The rearrangement links TRBV20-1 to TRBJ1-2; D gene uncertain. Germline V CDR1 and CDR2: DFQATT, SNEGSKA (reference sequence). The CDR3 has 11 amino acids. V was pared by 5 bases and J by 8 bases, with 12 bases between. CDR3 sequence reads: CSAGILDGYTF. In DNA form, the CDR3 reads TGCAGTGCTGGAATACTGGACGGCTACACCTTC.

This clonotype was seen at least ten times. The chain couples TRBV7-2 to TRBJ1-3; perhaps TRBD1 as D (6 bases). Germline CDR1 reads SGHTA; CDR2 reads FQGNSA. This CDR3 has 15 amino acids. Trimming cost V 5 bases and J 4 bases, with 15 bases left between them. The DNA of the CDR3 is TGTGCCAGCAGCCATACGGGGGGCGGAGGAAACACCATATATTTT. As protein: CASSHTGGGGNTIYF.

This clonotype has a count of ten or more. V is TRBV5-1 and J is TRBJ2-3; D gene unclear. CDR3 length equals 15 residues. V lost 3 bases and J lost 2, with 13 bases in between. The germline V gene has CDR1 SGHRS and CDR2 YFSETQ. The CDR3 bases are TGCGCCAGCAGCTCCGAGGCCGGATACACAGATACGCAGTATTTT. It codes for CASSSEAGYTDTQYF.

This clonotype was recorded many times. This chain links TRBV20-1 with TRBJ1-1, with no clear D. Looked up from germline, CDR1 is DFQATT and CDR2 is SNEGSKA (reference sequence). The CDR3 loop spans 15 amino acids. V was trimmed by 1 base and J by 0 bases, leaving 12 bases between them. DNA of the CDR3: TGCAGTGCTAGAGCTTCCAGGAGGATGAACACTGAAGCTTTCTTT. Its translation: CSARASRRMNTEAFF.

At least ten counts were recorded for this clonotype. The chain joins TRBV10-3 to TRBJ2-7; the D is unclear. CDR3 length: 14 residues. Deletions cut 4 bases from V and 2 bases from J, with 12 bases between. Germline assignment: CDR1 ENHRY and CDR2 SYGVKD. The CDR3 loop reads CAISGGGATYEQYV. Here the CDR3 DNA reads TGTGCCATCAGTGGTGGCGGAGCTACCTACGAGCAGTACGTC.

The sample holds many counts of this clonotype. The rearrangement joins TRBV28 to TRBJ2-2; 7 nucleotides agree with TRBD1. This CDR3 is built from 15 residues. Germline V CDR1 and CDR2: MDHEN, SYDVKM. V shed 4 bases, J shed 7 bases, and the junction held 9 bases outside the gene matches. CDR3 sequence: CASSWAQGKGGELFF. The CDR3 nucleotides are TGTGCCAGCAGTTGGGCACAGGGGAAGGGCGGGGAGCTGTTTTTT.

Many counts were recorded for this clonotype. This sequence joins TRBV4-2 and TRBJ1-4; D possibly corresponds to TRBD1 (5 bases). This CDR3 has 16 amino acids. In germline, CDR1 is LGHNA, CDR2 YNFKEQ. Trimming left V 6 bases short and J 5 bases short, with 19 bases between. The CDR3 sequence is CASSPGAGSENEKLFF. The CDR3, as DNA: TGTGCCAGCAGTCCCGGGGCAGGGTCTGAAAATGAAAAACTGTTTTTT.

This clonotype occurred many times. The chain couples TRBV7-3 to TRBJ2-1; 9 nucleotides agree with TRBD2. V gave up 4 bases and J gave up 5 bases; unmatched junction bases: 9. Germline-derived CDR1 and CDR2 are SGHTA and FQGTGA. CDR3 length: 16 residues. For the CDR3, the DNA is TGTGCCAGCAGCTCCCGCACTAGCGGGCGAAACAATGAGCAGTTCTTC. Encoded protein: CASSSRTSGRNNEQFF.

In the case of this clonotype: This could be a read error, since a much larger clone is one nucleotide away. The chain employs TRBV15 and TRBJ1-2; tentative D call: TRBD1 (5 bases). The CDR3 has 14 residues. Germline CDR1 reads LNHNV; CDR2 reads YYDKDF (reference sequence). The DNA for the CDR3 is TGTGCCACCAGCCTTACTCCTTGGGACTATGGCTTCACCTTC. Translating gives CATSLTPWDYGFTF. Full variable domain (missing parts from reference TRBV15 and TRBJ1-2): DAMVIQNPRYQVTQFGKPVTLSCSQTLNHNVMYWYQQKSSQAPKLLFHYYDKDFNNEADTPDNFQSRRPNTSFCFLDIRSPGLGDTAMYLCATSLTPWDYGFTFGSGTRLTVV.

This clonotype appeared many times. The chain joins TRBV29-1 to TRBJ2-7; no firm D call. Between the trimmed V and J ends, which lost 5 bases and 0 bases, there was a span of 5 bases. CDR1 and CDR2 from the germline V gene are SQVTM and ANQGSEA. CDR3 length equals 11 residues. Here the CDR3 DNA reads TGCAGCGTTCGTTTCTCCTACGAGCAGTACTTC. This gives the protein CSVRFSYEQYF.

This clonotype was seen ten or more times. V usage is TRBV20-1 and J usage is TRBJ1-1, with TRBD1 matching 7 bases. Trimming removed 3 bases from V and 7 bases from J; junction bases left unmatched: 5. The CDR3 sequence is 12 residues long. Germline V CDR1 and CDR2: DFQATT, SNEGSKA (reference sequence). In DNA, the CDR3 is TGCAGTGCTAGTCGGGACAGCATTGAAGCTTTCTTT. Its protein is CSASRDSIEAFF.

This clonotype was seen repeatedly, ten times or more. This chain uses TRBV6-1 with TRBJ2-1; TRBD2 matches 12 bases. The CDR3 spans 14 residues. Trimming removed 11 bases from V and 3 bases from J; junction bases left unmatched: 5. CDR1 is MNHNS and CDR2 is SASEGT in the germline V gene. CDR3 in amino acids: CAGRLAGVYNEQFF. CDR3 DNA: TGTGCCGGTCGACTAGCGGGAGTCTACAATGAGCAGTTCTTC.

Ten or more counts support this clonotype. As DNA, the CDR3 is TGTGCCAGCAGTAGAACAGGGGCGGGCAATGAGCAGTTCTTC. This gives the protein CASSRTGAGNEQFF. This chain joins TRBV6-2 or TRBV6-3 and TRBJ2-1; 7 nucleotides align to TRBD1. CDR3 length: 14 amino acids. V lost 5 bases, J lost 6 bases, and 7 bases stayed unmatched. From germline, CDR1 is MNHEY and CDR2 SVGEGT.

This clonotype has ten or more counts. The rearrangement joins TRBV6-5 to TRBJ1-2; maybe TRBD1 (5 bases). Deletions cut 2 bases from V and 2 bases from J, with 15 bases between. This CDR3 region has 16 residues. The germline V gene has CDR1 MNHEY and CDR2 SVGAGI. CDR3: CASSYATGELNYGYTF. The DNA for the CDR3 is TGTGCCAGCAGTTACGCCACAGGAGAATTGAACTATGGCTACACCTTC.

This clonotype has ten or more counts. The CDR3 here is CASSPRTGDSPLHF. The CDR3 region has the DNA TGTGCCAGCAGCCCCAGGACCGGCGATTCACCCCTCCACTTT. The V call is TRBV3-1, the J call TRBJ1-6, with no clear D. The CDR3 runs 14 residues. With 4 bases removed from V and 8 bases from J, the gap between germline ends came to 12 bases. Germline CDR1 and CDR2: LGHDT and YNNKEL (reference sequence).

Remarks on this clonotype: This may stem from a read error, because a much larger clone lies one nucleotide away. The chain links TRBV5-1 to TRBJ2-1, with D uncertain. The germline CDR1 and CDR2 sequences are SGHRS and YFSETQ. The CDR3 is made up of 13 amino acids. The V and J ends lost 5 bases and 0 bases respectively, with 6 bases between them. The CDR3 DNA is TGCGCCAGCAGTAAGGCCTCCTACAATGAGCAGTTCTTC. It yields the protein CASSKASYNEQFF.

This clonotype was recorded many times. The chain employs TRBV5-1 and TRBJ2-7; 7 bases agree with TRBD1. V trimming: 4 bases; J trimming: 4 bases; junction bases outside the gene matches: 8. The germline V gene encodes CDR1 SGHRS and CDR2 YFSETQ. This CDR3 comprises 14 residues. The chain's CDR3 is CASSPDRAGYEQYF. The CDR3 DNA reads TGCGCCAGCAGCCCCGACAGGGCCGGATACGAGCAGTACTTC.

As for this clonotype: Possible read error: a much larger clone is one base away. This chain uses TRBV27 with TRBJ2-7, with D possibly matching TRBD2 (7 bases). This CDR3 comprises 16 residues. Germline V gene data show CDR1 as MNHEY and CDR2 as SMNVEV (reference sequence). In nucleotides, the CDR3 is TGTGCCAGCTCGTGGGGGGGGCCTACGAGCTCCTACGAGCAGTCCTTC. Translated: CASSWGGPTSSYEQSF.

This clonotype was counted ten times or more. The V and J genes are TRBV5-1 and TRBJ2-5, with 8 bases identical to TRBD2. CDR1 SGHRS and CDR2 YFSETQ come from the germline V gene. The CDR3 is 16 residues long. J lost 5 bases, V lost 0 bases, and 9 bases had no gene match. The CDR3 reads CASSLDSGRFIETQYF. In nucleotides, the CDR3 is TGCGCCAGCAGCTTGGACAGCGGGAGATTTATTGAGACCCAGTACTTC. The variable domain in full, completed from reference TRBV5-1 and TRBJ2-5, reads KAGVTQTPRYLIKTRGQQVTLSCSPISGHRSVSWYQQTPGQGLQFLFEYFSETQRNKGNFPGRFSGRQFSNSRSEMNVSTLELGDSALYLCASSLDSGRFIETQYFGPGTRLLVL.

This clonotype was counted at least ten times. The rearrangement joins TRBV12-3 or TRBV12-4 to TRBJ2-1; D call uncertain. The CDR3 covers 13 residues. The germline V and J ends were trimmed by 2 bases and 9 bases, with 11 bases remaining between them. CDR3 protein: CASSLLHGFEQFF. The DNA for the CDR3 is TGTGCCAGCAGTTTATTACATGGGTTTGAGCAGTTCTTC.

This clonotype has ten or more counts. The genes are TRBV14 and TRBJ2-1, with D perhaps TRBD2 (6 bases). Between the trimmed V and J ends, which lost 0 bases and 7 bases, there was a span of 10 bases. The CDR3 sequence is 14 residues long. Germline-derived CDR1 and CDR2 are SGHDN and FVKESK. In nucleotides, the CDR3 is TGTGCCAGCAGCCAAGAGTGGGGGGAGAATGAGCAGTTCTTC. Its translation: CASSQEWGENEQFF.

This clonotype was detected ten times or more. This chain joins TRBV5-1 and TRBJ1-6; D remains unclear. The germline CDR1 and CDR2 sequences are SGHRS and YFSETQ. Between the trimmed V and J ends, which lost 5 bases and 10 bases, there was a span of 13 bases. The CDR3 has 13 amino acids. The CDR3 reads CASRGFVGSPLHF. Here the CDR3 DNA reads TGCGCCAGCAGAGGATTCGTGGGGTCACCCCTCCACTTT.

A note on this clonotype: A much larger clone lies one base from this, so it may be a read error. The chain is built from TRBV28 and TRBJ1-1; D may be TRBD1 (5 bases). CDR1 is MDHEN, CDR2 SYDVKM, per germline. This CDR3 spans 14 amino acids. CDR3 DNA sequence: TGTGCCAGCAGTGTCACCCAGGGTTTCTCTGAAGCTTCCTTT. Amino acids: CASSVTQGFSEASF.

This clonotype has a count of ten or more. The V call is TRBV6-5, the J call TRBJ2-3; no clear D. Germline lookup yields CDR1 MNHEY and CDR2 SVGAGI. The length of the CDR3 is 11 residues. Trimming shortened V by 1 base and J by 6 bases, and 2 bases separated the two germline ends. CDR3 nucleotide sequence: TGTGCCAGCAGTTACTGGGATACGCAGTATTTT. This codes for CASSYWDTQYF.

In DNA form, the CDR3 reads TGTGCCTGGGGACAGGGAGGAAACACCATATATTTT. Protein sequence: CAWGQGGNTIYF. V is TRBV30 and J is TRBJ1-3; TRBD1 matches at 8 bases. The CDR3 is 12 residues long. CDR1 GTSNPN and CDR2 SVGIG come from the germline V gene (reference sequence). The ends lost 5 bases at V and 4 bases at J; junction bases unmatched: 1.

There are many counts of this clonotype. The rearrangement links TRBV10-3 to TRBJ2-3; TRBD1 aligns across 10 bases. J gave up 6 bases and V 0 bases, and 12 bases lay outside the gene matches. In germline, CDR1 is ENHRY, CDR2 SYGVKD. This CDR3 has 18 amino acids. The CDR3: CAISESFGTGANRDTQYF. The CDR3 bases are TGTGCCATCAGTGAGTCGTTTGGGACAGGGGCTAACCGGGATACGCAGTATTTT.

This clonotype has at least ten counts. The chain combines TRBV5-6 with TRBJ1-5, with D perhaps TRBD1 (6 bases). Per germline, CDR1 SGHDT and CDR2 YYEEEE. The CDR3 spans 17 residues. With 1 base removed from V and 0 bases from J, the gap between germline ends came to 14 bases. The CDR3 spells CASSLWLGAASNQPQHF. CDR3 in DNA: TGTGCCAGCAGCTTGTGGTTGGGGGCCGCTAGCAATCAGCCCCAGCATTTT.

This clonotype has a count of ten or more. This sequence joins TRBV12-3 or TRBV12-4 and TRBJ2-1; D remains ambiguous. Trimming took off 2 bases at V and 1 base at J, with 18 bases between the two ends. The CDR3 consists of 18 residues. CDR3 in amino acids: CASSLMGSTSNSYNEQFF. The CDR3 DNA is TGTGCCAGCAGTTTAATGGGCAGCACGTCCAATTCCTACAATGAGCAGTTCTTC.

This clonotype showed up many times. This rearrangement joins TRBV5-1 to TRBJ1-6, with 8 bases lining up with TRBD1. The V gene end was trimmed by 4 bases and the J gene end by 9 bases; junction bases not matched to a gene: 3. The CDR3 sequence is 13 residues long. Germline CDR1 is SGHRS and CDR2 is YFSETQ. The CDR3 region has the DNA TGCGCCAGCAGCCGGGACAGGAGTTCACCCCTCCACTTT. Its protein is CASSRDRSSPLHF.

This clonotype was detected ten times or more. The V gene is TRBV7-9, the J gene TRBJ1-2; D gene uncertain. Germline lookup yields CDR1 SEHNR and CDR2 FQNEAQ (reference sequence). V was pared by 5 bases and J by 8 bases, with 9 bases between. The CDR3 length is 11 residues. In DNA, the CDR3 is TGTGCCAGCAGCCCTCTGGGAGGCTACACCTTC. Its protein is CASSPLGGYTF.